Listed below are T cell receptor beta chains from one sample, sequenced in a study of T-cell memory formation after mild COVID-19. In TCRdb, the 5' RACE reads were re-called with MiXCR into one record per CDR3 protein. The sample has 450,000 to 650,000 distinct CDR3 sequences, about 20% seen once. The sequenced material came from PBMCs or a T cell subset sorted from them (not recorded which). Every receptor here comes from an adult woman who had mild COVID-19 (a few samples of this study predate the infection). Cell type and time point are not known. The CDR3 runs from the conserved cysteine through the conserved F or W. The D gene is left open where the match is weak. Only some rows state a clone size, as once, few, many or a class for expanded clones.

J: TRBJ2-3
D: NA
size: NA
V: TRBV5-1
DNA: TGCGCCAGCAGAATGGGCACAGATACGCAGTATTTT
CDR3: CASRMGTDTQYF

J: TRBJ2-1
D: TRBD2
size: few
V: TRBV24-1
DNA: TGTGCCACCAGTGACGTAAGCGGGAGGGCCGTTGGGCAGTTCTTC
CDR3: CATSDVSGRAVGQFF

J: TRBJ2-7
D: NA
size: NA
V: TRBV4-3
DNA: TGCGCCAGCAGCACAGGGACCACCTACGAGCAGTACTTC
CDR3: CASSTGTTYEQYF

J: TRBJ2-2
D: TRBD1
size: few
V: TRBV19
DNA: TGTGCCAGTAGACAGGGGCCGGTCGGGGAGCTGTTTTTT
CDR3: CASRQGPVGELFF

J: TRBJ2-5
D: NA
size: NA
V: TRBV24-1
DNA: TGTGCCACCAGTGATACGGGGGGCCAGGAGACCCAGTACTTC
CDR3: CATSDTGGQETQYF

J: TRBJ2-7
D: NA
size: few
V: TRBV5-1
DNA: TGCGCCAGCAGCCGGCTCGGCAGGGAAAATTACGAGCAGTACTTC
CDR3: CASSRLGRENYEQYF

J: TRBJ1-1
D: NA
size: NA
V: TRBV7-9
DNA: TGTGCCAGCAACGAGGGGGTTGAGGTGACTGAAGCTTTCTTT
CDR3: CASNEGVEVTEAFF

J: TRBJ2-1
D: TRBD2
size: few
V: TRBV15
DNA: TGTGCCACCAGCAGAGATTTGGGACTAGTGCTCTTGAGCTCCTACAATGAGCAGTTCTTC
CDR3: CATSRDLGLVLLSSYNEQFF

J: TRBJ2-1
D: NA
size: NA
V: TRBV12-3/TRBV12-4
DNA: TGTGCCAGCAGTTTTGACCGGACAAACAATGAGCAGTTCTTC
CDR3: CASSFDRTNNEQFF

J: TRBJ1-5
D: NA
size: NA
V: TRBV27
DNA: TGTGCCAGCAGGCCCTCAGGCCAGCCCCAGCATTTT
CDR3: CASRPSGQPQHF

J: TRBJ2-2
D: TRBD1
size: many
V: TRBV6-2/TRBV6-3
DNA: TGTGCCAGCAGCCTTGGGACAGGGAACACCGGGGAGCTGTTTTTT
CDR3: CASSLGTGNTGELFF

J: TRBJ2-7
D: TRBD2
size: NA
V: TRBV19
DNA: TGTGCCAGTAGTATCGACGGGGGGGTGTCTGTCGAGCAGTACTTC
CDR3: CASSIDGGVSVEQYF

J: TRBJ1-1
D: TRBD1
size: few
V: TRBV3-1
DNA: TGTGCCAGCAGCCGGGGACAGGAGAACACTGAAGCTTTCTTT
CDR3: CASSRGQENTEAFF

J: TRBJ2-1
D: NA
size: NA
V: TRBV12-3/TRBV12-4
DNA: TGTGCCAGCAGTTTGGTGCGGGGCATAGGGTATGAGCAGTTCTTC
CDR3: CASSLVRGIGYEQFF